This T cell receptor beta chain emerged from a study of post-analysis software for immune sequencing data. Points from the study as a whole: For normalized Chao1 diversity, multiple sclerosis patients scored significantly lower than controls did. The study found TRBV5-6, TRBV5-1 and TRBV20-1 among 4 or 5 TRBV segments more frequent in patients than controls.

Included in the TCR beta cDNA libraries were unique molecular identifiers. Around 500,000 cDNA molecules were obtained per 1 to 10 million input T cells. MiXCR, run by TCRdb on the PCR reads, gives a single entry per CDR3 protein. Of 450,000 to 700,000 distinct CDR3 sequences detected, roughly 40% appear once; the ten largest clones hold 1.7%. Details on this clonotype: Its antigen is as yet unknown.

After removal of 0 bases from V and 3 bases from J, the junction contained 9 bases not matched to a gene. The CDR3 totals 16 residues. Germline V lookup: CDR1 SGHRS, CDR2 YFSETQ. The chain links TRBV5-1 to TRBJ2-7, with TRBD2 matching over 7 bases. The sample consisted of blood. The receptor comes from a girl aged 5-17 years with multiple sclerosis. CDR3 protein: CASSLAGGTAYYEQYF. The CDR3 nucleotides read TGCGCCAGCAGCTTGGCCGGGGGGACGGCTTACTACGAGCAGTACTTC.